The source of this T cell receptor (beta chain) is a study of shared clonotypes between healthy human individuals. Repertoires were generated with immunoSEQ multiplex PCR, while TCRdb's copy carries only in-frame clones and drops some. The sample comprises 800,000 to 1,200,000 clones, approximately 80% of which are singletons, and 0.5% to 0.6% rests with the top ten. A remark on this clone: The antigen remains undetermined.

Overall study results and limits: Sequencing of the sorted subsets was shown by rarefaction to be incomplete despite large depth.

The sequence derives from a man aged 18-30 years in good health. Some clones in this sample may be carry-over from other donors' samples. The sequenced sample consisted of memory CD4+ T cells from PBMCs. Subset described: CD45RA-negative fraction.

CDR3 coding DNA: TGTGCCAGCAGCTTAGACGGGGGTGGCAATACGCAGTATTTT. Amino acid sequence: CASSLDGGGNTQYF. This chain links TRBV11-2 with TRBJ2-3; TRBD2 might be the D (6 bases). Trimming removed 0 bases from V and 7 bases from J, with 11 bases in between. The V gene's germline CDR1 is SGHAT and CDR2 FQNNGV. The CDR3 length is 14 residues.